This TCR beta chain was recorded in a study of response to subunit inactivated influenza vaccine (dated by TCRdb to the late 2010s). In the study overall: Deep quantitative profiling of the T cell receptor repertoire was used in the study to follow responses to a trivalent subunit inactivated influenza vaccine. Study-wide conclusions, independent of this receptor: According to the authors, only a limited number of new T cells may be recruited by each seasonal influenza vaccination.

Receptors were amplified or captured by RT-PCR. Sequencing was performed on an Illumina HiSeq 2500. The public reads were quality trimmed at Q25 with fastp and then assembled into clones with MiXCR by TCRdb, keeping productive beta chains. A single entry per CDR3 protein holds the most common genes and DNA from its merged rows. In all, the sample holds roughly 570,000 distinct CDR3 sequences, and 10% to 15% of those were seen once. Of the sample, about an eighth is held by the ten largest clones. Points on this clonotype: What this receptor recognizes is not known. Base qualities are not recorded, but no much larger clone differs from it by a single base.

Via the germline V gene, CDR1 is LGHNA and CDR2 YSLEER. Trimming removed 0 bases from V and 2 bases from J, leaving 12 bases between the germline ends. The CDR3 holds 16 amino acids from the cysteine to the phenylalanine. Here the CDR3 DNA is all that survives: 48 bases in frame from base 1. In light of the paper, this sample's time point label describes: 45 to 55 days after influenza vaccine administration. The receptor's source is a man aged 45 to 65 who received an inactivated influenza vaccine. Donor details come from another sample of the same person, matched by shared clones. The chain is encoded by TRBV4-3 joined to TRBJ2-3, with a tentative D gene TRBD1 over 5 matching bases. This specimen was PBMCs from blood, taken 45 days after vaccination. CDR3 region: CASSQDRGVNTDTQYF. The nucleotides read TGCGCCAGCAGCCAAGATAGGGGCGTAAACACAGATACGCAGTATTTT.